This TCR beta chain was sequenced during a study of blood T cell repertoires in COVID-19. This clone has only a few counts. Germline V CDR1 and CDR2: SEHNR, FQNEAQ (reference sequence). Trimming removed 6 bases at V and 5 bases at J, with 17 bases between. This CDR3 spans 14 amino acids. This table comes from immunoSEQ multiplex PCR, and its TCRdb copy is limited to in-frame clones, with some not included. The sample lists 29,000 or so clones; more than 85% were seen once. The specimen sequenced was peripheral blood. The chain couples TRBV7-9 to TRBJ2-7; D perhaps matches TRBD2 (5 bases). This sequence originates from a human donor in a cohort sampled during active COVID-19. The donor label of this sample is uncertain. CDR3 DNA sequence: TGTGCCAGCAGTTCCGGGGAGATTCAGGACGAGCAGTACTTC. Its translation: CASSSGEIQDEQYF.